This TCR beta chain was obtained from a study of OX40 agonist ivuxolimab in advanced cancers. About the study: Ivuxolimab, an agonist antibody against OX40 (CD134), was given to patients. At 0.01 to 10 mg/kg, ivuxolimab was administered intravenously to patients every 2 weeks. At just under 85% male, the cohort had a mean age of roughly 60 years, ranging from about 23 to 79.

This CDR3 comprises 14 residues. V was cut by 3 bases and J by 5 bases, with 13 bases left in between. Germline V gene lookup returns CDR1 LNHDA and CDR2 SQIVND (reference sequence). General study findings and limits: At 0.1 to 3.0 mg/kg, CD4+ and CD8+ blood T cells expanded clonally by week 6.

The assay was immunoSEQ multiplex PCR, and TCRdb's table has in-frame clones only and misses some. This table has 90,000 to 95,000 clones, roughly 86% appearing once. This clone qualifies as medium-sized. As yet, its antigen is unknown. The J gene is TRBJ1-2, the V gene TRBV19; possible D gene TRBD1, 5 bases. Specimen: CD4+ or CD8+ T cells sorted from blood, collected in a trial of the OX40 agonist ivuxolimab. This TCR came from an adult with an advanced solid tumor such as melanoma, head and neck, liver or kidney cancer. In DNA, the CDR3 is TGTGCCAGTAGTATGGCGGGGGGAGGTTATGGCTACACCTTC. Translated: CASSMAGGGYGYTF.